This T cell receptor beta chain stems from a study of response to subunit inactivated influenza vaccine. General study points: Seasonal influenza vaccination, on each occasion, was suggested by the authors to recruit few new T cells.

Regarding this clonotype: No antigen is known for it.

TCRdb reanalysed the RT-PCR reads using MiXCR and keeps one entry per CDR3 protein. The sample lists about 780,000 distinct CDR3 sequences, under 20% seen once, with approximately 10% in the top ten. The V gene end was trimmed by 5 bases and the J gene end by 6 bases; junction bases not matched to a gene: 7. The germline CDR1 and CDR2 sequences are MNHEY and SVGEGT. The CDR3 length is 14 residues. The sample consisted of PBMCs from blood, taken around 5 days after vaccination. The clonotype comes from a man aged 45-60 years who received an inactivated influenza vaccine. The V gene is TRBV6-2 or TRBV6-3, the J gene TRBJ1-5; 7 bases fit TRBD1. In DNA form, the CDR3 reads TGTGCCAGCAGTCCAGGGGGGGTTACTCAGCCCCAGCATTTT. Amino acid sequence: CASSPGGVTQPQHF.